This T cell receptor beta chain is drawn from a study of cytomegalovirus exposure and HLA in healthy donors. Germline V gives CDR1 SGHDT, CDR2 YYEEEE. The CDR3 length is 15 residues. Trimming removed 1 base from V and 4 bases from J; junction bases left unmatched: 2. Broader study findings: The study flagged some 180 TCR beta chains as cytomegalovirus-associated.

Here immunoSEQ multiplex PCR was the method, and the copy in TCRdb shows in-frame clones only, minus some. The data contain a few hundred thousand clones, around 89% of them singletons. As for this clone: Its antigen is not known.

The sample taken for sequencing was PBMCs. The rearrangement uses TRBV5-6 and TRBJ2-1, with 10 nucleotides matching TRBD1. This receptor was obtained from a woman between 18 and 30 years old in good health and CMV-seronegative. Here the CDR3 DNA reads TGTGCCAGCAGCTTGTCGGGACAGGGGTACAATGAGCAGTTCTTC. Its translation is CASSLSGQGYNEQFF.